The rows below give T cell receptor beta chains drawn from one sample of a study of blood T cell repertoires in COVID-19. Profiled with immunoSEQ multiplex PCR; TCRdb holds only in-frame clones, not every one. The data hold 150,000 to 200,000 clones, with approximately 90% observed a single time. The sequenced sample was peripheral blood. These receptors all come from a man aged 65 to 79 with active or convalescent COVID-19. Each CDR3 is given with its conserved first and last residue. A D gene is named only where the DNA matches it firmly.

.	TRBV3-1/TRBV3-2	TRBJ1-1	CASSQVTDRGTEAFF	TGTGCCAGCAGCCAAGTAACAGACCGTGGCACTGAAGCTTTCTTT
.	TRBV28	TRBJ1-1	CASSLFAGNTEAFF	TGTGCCAGCAGTTTATTCGCAGGGAACACTGAAGCTTTCTTT
.	TRBV30	TRBJ1-5	CAWSSGSSAPQHF	TGTGCCTGGAGCTCGGGATCATCAGCGCCCCAGCATTTT
TRBD2	TRBV9	TRBJ2-3	CASSGLAARTDTQYF	TGTGCCAGCAGCGGACTAGCGGCACGCACAGATACGCAGTATTTT
.	TRBV28	TRBJ2-7	CASSSVGYEQYF	TGTGCCAGCAGTTCGGTCGGCTACGAGCAGTACTTC
.	TRBV5-6	TRBJ2-2	CASSSPNSPNTGELFF	TGTGCCAGCAGCTCACCGAACAGTCCGAACACCGGGGAGCTGTTTTTT
.	TRBV5-6	TRBJ1-1	CASSLGVRSEAFF	TGTGCCAGCAGCTTAGGGGTGAGGTCTGAAGCTTTCTTT
TRBD1	TRBV5-1	TRBJ2-3	CASSYGTARDTQYF	TGCGCCAGCAGCTATGGGACAGCACGAGATACGCAGTATTTT
TRBD1	TRBV14	TRBJ2-1	CASSAGGTGGYNEQFF	TGTGCCAGCAGCGCTGGCGGGACAGGGGGATACAATGAGCAGTTCTTC
TRBD2	TRBV5-1	TRBJ2-2	CASSFSGASGTGELFF	TGCGCCAGCAGCTTCAGCGGGGCATCGGGCACCGGGGAGCTGTTTTTT
TRBD1	TRBV28	TRBJ2-7	CASSPMTGLGYEQYF	TGTGCCAGCAGCCCGATGACAGGGTTAGGCTACGAGCAGTACTTC
.	TRBV5-6	TRBJ2-5	CASSLRGNQETQYF	TGTGCCAGCAGCTTGAGGGGGAACCAAGAGACCCAGTACTTC
.	TRBV15	TRBJ2-5	CATSRTGPQETQYF	TGTGCCACCAGCAGAACAGGGCCCCAAGAGACCCAGTACTTC
TRBD1	TRBV3-1/TRBV3-2	TRBJ2-2	CASSQTGTGVTGELFF	TGTGCCAGCAGCCAGACCGGGACAGGGGTAACCGGGGAGCTGTTTTTT
.	TRBV28	TRBJ2-7	CASGSIYEQYF	TGTGCCAGCGGGAGTATTTACGAGCAGTACTTC
TRBD1	TRBV5-4	TRBJ1-2	CASTPVPGQGIGYTF	TGTGCCAGCACCCCGGTCCCGGGACAGGGTATCGGCTACACCTTC
.	TRBV20-1	TRBJ2-7	CSARLAYEQYF	TGCAGTGCTAGACTGGCTTACGAGCAGTACTTC
TRBD2	TRBV27	TRBJ2-3	CASSLAGDPDTQYF	TGTGCCAGCAGTTTAGCGGGAGACCCCGATACGCAGTATTTT
.	TRBV19	TRBJ2-7	CASSTEQGREQYF	TGTGCCAGTAGTACCGAACAGGGTCGCGAGCAGTACTTC
TRBD1	TRBV6-5	TRBJ1-1	CASSSRGVQGTEAFF	TGTGCCAGCAGTTCCAGGGGGGTTCAGGGCACTGAAGCTTTCTTT
TRBD2	TRBV28	TRBJ2-1	CASEGRLAVIYNEQFF	TGTGCCAGCGAAGGTAGACTAGCGGTGATATACAATGAGCAGTTCTTC
.	TRBV11-2	TRBJ1-6	CASSLQGFVGNSPLHF	TGTGCCAGCAGCCTACAGGGCTTCGTTGGTAATTCACCCCTCCACTTT
.	TRBV2	TRBJ2-5	CASSDRTRETQYF	TGTGCCAGCAGTGACAGAACGCGGGAGACCCAGTACTTC
.	TRBV29-1	TRBJ2-7	CSVGSGRTYEQYF	TGCAGCGTTGGTTCTGGTAGAACCTACGAGCAGTACTTC
TRBD1	TRBV10-3	TRBJ2-1	CAITGGAVGLNEQFF	TGTGCCATCACAGGGGGCGCAGTAGGTTTGAATGAGCAGTTCTTC
TRBD1	TRBV10-2	TRBJ1-2	CASSENRGVGNYGYTF	TGCGCCAGCAGTGAGAACAGGGGGGTCGGTAACTATGGCTACACCTTC
TRBD1	TRBV28	TRBJ2-7	CASRNRGEIYEQYF	TGTGCCAGCAGGAACAGGGGAGAAATATACGAGCAGTACTTC
.	TRBV10-3	TRBJ2-1	CAISEVWGGQFF	TGTGCCATCAGTGAGGTTTGGGGGGGCCAGTTCTTC
.	TRBV19	TRBJ1-5	CASSIKGSGPQHF	TGTGCCAGTAGTATAAAGGGGTCTGGGCCCCAGCATTTT